Each of the 11 T cell receptor beta chains below was sequenced from the same sample in a study of T cells in tumors after PD-1 blockade. The table came from immunoSEQ multiplex PCR; TCRdb's copy has only in-frame clones and leaves some out. The data contain around 51,000 clones, 81% of them seen just once; the ten biggest clones take up about 4%. Material: PBMCs, obtained before anti-PD-1 treatment. All receptors come from a human donor with basal cell carcinoma.

V and J are TRBV6-5 and TRBJ2-2; a weak D match, TRBD2 (5 bases). Trimming removed 0 bases from V and 7 bases from J, with 9 bases in between. The CDR3 runs 14 residues. The germline V gene has CDR1 MNHEY and CDR2 SVGAGI. The CDR3 DNA is TGTGCCAGCAGTTACTCGTCCGGGGACGGGGAGCTGTTTTTT. Its protein is CASSYSSGDGELFF.

The J gene is TRBJ1-5, the V gene TRBV6-5; 7 bases are shared with TRBD1. The V gene's germline CDR1 is MNHEY and CDR2 SVGAGI. CDR3 length: 15 residues. The J segment lost 4 bases and the V segment lost 6 bases, leaving 9 bases of the junction unmatched. The CDR3 here is CASSNTGAANQPQHF. The DNA for the CDR3 is TGTGCCAGCAGCAATACAGGGGCGGCAAATCAGCCCCAGCATTTT.

V gene TRBV2 combines with J gene TRBJ1-3, with D uncertain. Germline loops: CDR1 SNHLY, CDR2 FYNNEI. Deletions cut 6 bases from V and 5 bases from J, with 5 bases between. This CDR3 comprises 11 residues. DNA for the CDR3: TGTGCCAGCAGCCCCCGAAACACCATATATTTT. This translates into CASSPRNTIYF.

The rearrangement joins TRBV27 to TRBJ2-5; 10 positions agree with TRBD1. The CDR3 is made up of 15 amino acids. With V trimmed by 5 bases and J by 2 bases, 5 bases remained unmatched. CDR1 and CDR2 (germline): MNHEY, SMNVEV (reference sequence). The CDR3 bases are TGTGCCAGCAGTATTTGGACAGGGGGACAAGAGACCCAGTACTTC. It encodes CASSIWTGGQETQYF.

J is TRBJ2-1 and V is TRBV9, with TRBD2 identical over 12 bases. The V gene end was trimmed by 0 bases and the J gene end by 7 bases; junction bases not matched to a gene: 2. The CDR3 contains 15 residues. CDR1 and CDR2 (germline): SGDLS, YYNGEE. CDR3 region: CASSVGTSGANEQFF. Here the CDR3 DNA reads TGTGCCAGCAGCGTAGGGACTAGCGGGGCGAATGAGCAGTTCTTC.

This clone was seen only a few times. This chain links TRBV25-1 with TRBJ2-2; 8 bases map to TRBD2. J gave up 4 bases and V 4 bases, and 11 bases lay outside the gene matches. CDR3 size: 17 residues. Germline-derived CDR1 and CDR2 are MGHDK and SYGVNS. The CDR3 is CASSAPPRAGGTGELFF. Here the CDR3 DNA reads TGTGCCAGCAGTGCCCCCCCGAGGGCGGGGGGCACCGGGGAGCTGTTTTTT.

The genes are TRBV6-5 and TRBJ2-1, with 14 bases fitting TRBD2. Germline-derived CDR1 and CDR2 are MNHEY and SVGAGI. V gave up 7 bases and J gave up 11 bases; unmatched junction bases: 7. The length of the CDR3 is 14 residues. The CDR3 region has the DNA TGTGCCAGCATGGTCGGGACTAGCGGGGGAAAGCAGTTCTTC. Translating gives CASMVGTSGGKQFF.

A few counts support this clone. The V and J genes are TRBV4-1 and TRBJ1-2, with TRBD1 matching over 9 bases. The CDR3 is made up of 13 amino acids. Trimming at V came to 4 bases and at J to 4 bases, leaving 1 base not matched to a gene. CDR1 is MGHRA and CDR2 is YSYEKL in the germline V gene. The CDR3 nucleotides are TGCGCCAGCAGCCGGGACAGGGTCTATGGCTACACCTTC. This sequence encodes CASSRDRVYGYTF.

The chain combines TRBV5-4 with TRBJ2-7, with TRBD1 identical over 9 bases. V shed 4 bases, J shed 2 bases, and the junction held 7 bases outside the gene matches. The CDR3 has 15 amino acids. Germline CDR1 reads SGHNT; CDR2 reads YYREEE (reference sequence). CDR3 in amino acids: CASSPGQGGPYEQYF. CDR3 DNA: TGTGCCAGCAGCCCGGGACAGGGAGGGCCCTACGAGCAGTACTTC.

On this clone: This CDR3 is also generated by other DNA sequences in the sample. The chain employs TRBV7-9 and TRBJ2-7; TRBD2 aligns across 7 bases. Germline CDR1 is SEHNR and CDR2 is FQNEAQ (reference sequence). Trimming took 1 base from V and 6 from J; bases not matched to a gene: 6. The CDR3 spans 14 residues. The CDR3 is CASSLGSGGLEQYF. The DNA for the CDR3 is TGTGCCAGCAGCTTAGGGTCGGGGGGTCTCGAGCAGTACTTC.

The genes are TRBV5-8 and TRBJ1-1; 7 bases fit TRBD1. The junction had 3 bases not matched to a gene; V was cut back by 0 bases and J by 7 bases. Looked up from germline, CDR1 is SGHTS and CDR2 is YDEGEE. The CDR3 consists of 13 residues. CDR3 residues: CASSLVSGGEAFF. The DNA for the CDR3 is TGTGCCAGCAGCTTGGTTTCAGGGGGTGAAGCTTTCTTT.